This T cell receptor (beta chain) is from a study of CD8 T cells in ankylosing spondylitis. Notes on the study in general: Among TCR beta sequences, a motif of fewer than 10 highly homologous variants appeared characteristic of ankylosing spondylitis blood. Matched ankylosing spondylitis synovial fluid reportedly showed significant enrichment of disease-linked clones.

Concerning this clonotype itself: Its cognate antigen is unknown.

From germline, CDR1 is SGHRS and CDR2 YFSETQ. The J segment lost 6 bases and the V segment lost 2 bases, leaving 8 bases of the junction unmatched. The length of the CDR3 is 15 residues. Using its own MiXCR run on the 5' RACE reads, TCRdb lists one record per CDR3 protein. The sample consists of 330,000 or so distinct CDR3 sequences, 7.5% to 9% of them appearing once. The gene calls are TRBV5-1 and TRBJ2-1, with 7 bases matching TRBD2. This TCR came from a male donor with ankylosing spondylitis. Sequenced: blood, either unsorted or a sorted T cell fraction (not recorded which). CDR3 bases: TGCGCCAGCAGCTTAACTAGCGTAGTGTCCAATGAGCAGTTCTTC. Encoded protein: CASSLTSVVSNEQFF.